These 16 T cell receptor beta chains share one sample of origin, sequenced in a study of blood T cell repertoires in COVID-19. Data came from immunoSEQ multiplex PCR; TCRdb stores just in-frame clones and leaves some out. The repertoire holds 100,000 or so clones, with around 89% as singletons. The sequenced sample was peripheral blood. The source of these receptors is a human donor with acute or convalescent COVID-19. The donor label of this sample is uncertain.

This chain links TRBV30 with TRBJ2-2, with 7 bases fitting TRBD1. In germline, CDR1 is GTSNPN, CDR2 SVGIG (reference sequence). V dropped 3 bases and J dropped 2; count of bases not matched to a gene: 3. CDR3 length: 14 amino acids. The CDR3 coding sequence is TGTGCCTGGAGAGGGACAGCCAACACCGGGGAGCTGTTTTTT. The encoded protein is CAWRGTANTGELFF.

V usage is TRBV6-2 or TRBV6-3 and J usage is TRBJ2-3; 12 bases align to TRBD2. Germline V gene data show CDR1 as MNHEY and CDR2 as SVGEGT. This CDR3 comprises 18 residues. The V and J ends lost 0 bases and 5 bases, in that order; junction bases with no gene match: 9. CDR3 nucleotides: TGTGCCAGCAGTTACTCGACGTCTAGCGGGAGGGGAAGAGATACGCAGTATTTT. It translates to CASSYSTSSGRGRDTQYF.

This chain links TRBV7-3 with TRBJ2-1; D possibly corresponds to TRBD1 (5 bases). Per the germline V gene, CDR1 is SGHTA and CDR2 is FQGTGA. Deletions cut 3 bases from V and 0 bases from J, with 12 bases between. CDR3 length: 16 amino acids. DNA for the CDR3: TGTGCCAGCAGCTTTGGGGCGAGGAGCTCCTACAATGAGCAGTTCTTC. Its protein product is CASSFGARSSYNEQFF.

DNA of the CDR3: TGTGCCAGCAGTCAGAATCGGGAGTGGGAAGCTTTCTTT. Encoded protein: CASSQNREWEAFF. V gene TRBV6-5 combines with J gene TRBJ1-1; no clear D gene. Germline lookup yields CDR1 MNHEY and CDR2 SVGAGI. Trimming took off 5 bases at V and 8 bases at J, with 15 bases between the two ends. The CDR3 loop spans 13 amino acids.

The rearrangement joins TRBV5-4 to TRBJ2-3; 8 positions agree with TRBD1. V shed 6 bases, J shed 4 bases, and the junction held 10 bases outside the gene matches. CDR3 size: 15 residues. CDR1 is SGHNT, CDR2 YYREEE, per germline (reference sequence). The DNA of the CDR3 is TGTGCCAGCACCCGATCCGGACAGGGACCAGATACGCAGTATTTT. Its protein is CASTRSGQGPDTQYF. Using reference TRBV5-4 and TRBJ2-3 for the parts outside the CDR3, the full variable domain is ETGVTQSPTHLIKTRGQQVTLRCSSQSGHNTVSWYQQALGQGPQFIFQYYREEENGRGNFPPRFSGLQFPNYSSELNVNALELDDSALYLCASTRSGQGPDTQYFGPGTRLTVL.

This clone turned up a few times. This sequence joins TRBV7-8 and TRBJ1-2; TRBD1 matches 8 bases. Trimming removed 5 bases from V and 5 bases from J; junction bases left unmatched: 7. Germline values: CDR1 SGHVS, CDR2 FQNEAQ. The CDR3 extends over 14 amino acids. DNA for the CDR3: TGTGCCAGCAGCCAGGACAGGGTTACATATGGCTACACCTTC. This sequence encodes CASSQDRVTYGYTF.

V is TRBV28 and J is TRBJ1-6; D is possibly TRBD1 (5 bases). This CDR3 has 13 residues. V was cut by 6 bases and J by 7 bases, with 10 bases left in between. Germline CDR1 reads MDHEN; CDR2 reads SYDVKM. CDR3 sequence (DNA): TGTGCCAGCAGGAGGGACTCAAATTCACCCCTCCACTTT. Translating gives CASRRDSNSPLHF.

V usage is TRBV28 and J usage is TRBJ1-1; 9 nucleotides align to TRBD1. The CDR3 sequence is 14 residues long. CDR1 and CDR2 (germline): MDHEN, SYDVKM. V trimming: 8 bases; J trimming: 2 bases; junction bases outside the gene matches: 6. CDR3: CASGSDRGNTEAFF. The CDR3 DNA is TGTGCCAGCGGATCGGACAGGGGAAACACTGAAGCTTTCTTT.

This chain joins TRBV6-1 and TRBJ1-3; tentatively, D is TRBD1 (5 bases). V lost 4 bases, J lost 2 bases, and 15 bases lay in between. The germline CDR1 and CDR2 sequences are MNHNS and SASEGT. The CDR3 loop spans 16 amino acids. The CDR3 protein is CASSVGGVWAGNTIYF. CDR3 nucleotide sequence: TGTGCCAGCAGTGTGGGGGGGGTCTGGGCTGGAAACACCATATATTTT.

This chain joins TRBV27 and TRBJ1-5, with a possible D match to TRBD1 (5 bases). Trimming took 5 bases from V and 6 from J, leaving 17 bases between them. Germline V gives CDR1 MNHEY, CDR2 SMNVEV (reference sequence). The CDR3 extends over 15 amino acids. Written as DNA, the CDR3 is TGTGCCAGCAGTCCACGTTGGGGGGGTTTTCAGCCCCAGCATTTT. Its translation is CASSPRWGGFQPQHF.

The CDR3 DNA reads TGTGCCACCAGCAGAGGACGGCTAGCGGGGGATGAGCAGTTCTTC. Amino acids: CATSRGRLAGDEQFF. The chain is built from TRBV15 and TRBJ2-1, with 10 bases matching TRBD2. This CDR3 is 15 amino acids long. Looked up from germline, CDR1 is LNHNV and CDR2 is YYDKDF (reference sequence). The junction had 5 bases not matched to a gene; V was cut back by 1 base and J by 8 bases.

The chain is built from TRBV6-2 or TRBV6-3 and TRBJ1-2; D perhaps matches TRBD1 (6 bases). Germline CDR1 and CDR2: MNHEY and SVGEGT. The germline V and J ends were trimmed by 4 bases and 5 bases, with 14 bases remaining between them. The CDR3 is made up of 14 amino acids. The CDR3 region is CASSSSGVYYGYTF. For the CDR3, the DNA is TGTGCCAGCAGTTCTTCAGGGGTGTATTATGGCTACACCTTC.

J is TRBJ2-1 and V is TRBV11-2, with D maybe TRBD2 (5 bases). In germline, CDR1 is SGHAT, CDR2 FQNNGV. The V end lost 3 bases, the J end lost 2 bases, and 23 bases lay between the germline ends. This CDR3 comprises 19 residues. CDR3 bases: TGTGCCAGCAGCTTTAGGTTCGGACTGTTGGGGTGGACCTACAATGAGCAGTTCTTC. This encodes CASSFRFGLLGWTYNEQFF.

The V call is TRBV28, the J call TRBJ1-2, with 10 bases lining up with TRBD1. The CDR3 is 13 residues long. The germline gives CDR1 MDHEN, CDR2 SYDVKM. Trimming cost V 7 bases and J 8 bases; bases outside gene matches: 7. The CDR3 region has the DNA TGTGCCAGCACCGCCGACAGGGGGCTCGGCTACACCTTC. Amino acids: CASTADRGLGYTF.

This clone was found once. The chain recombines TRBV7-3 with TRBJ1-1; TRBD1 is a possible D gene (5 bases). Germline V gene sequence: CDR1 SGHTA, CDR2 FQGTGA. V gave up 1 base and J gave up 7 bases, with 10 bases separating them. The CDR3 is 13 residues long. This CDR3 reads CASSLNVGGEAFF. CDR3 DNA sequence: TGTGCCAGCAGCTTAAATGTCGGGGGTGAAGCTTTCTTT. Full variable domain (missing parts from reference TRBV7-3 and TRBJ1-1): GAGVSQTPSNKVTEKGKYVELRCDPISGHTALYWYRQSLGQGPEFLIYFQGTGAADDSGLPNDRFFAVRPEGSVSTLKIQRTERGDSAVYLCASSLNVGGEAFFGQGTRLTVV.

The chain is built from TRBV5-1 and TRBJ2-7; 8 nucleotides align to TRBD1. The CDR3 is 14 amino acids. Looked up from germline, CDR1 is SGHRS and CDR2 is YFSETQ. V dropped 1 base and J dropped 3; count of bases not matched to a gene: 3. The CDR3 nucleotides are TGCGCCAGCAGCTTGCAGGGGGCCGGCTACGAGCAGTACTTC. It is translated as CASSLQGAGYEQYF. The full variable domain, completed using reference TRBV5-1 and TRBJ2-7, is KAGVTQTPRYLIKTRGQQVTLSCSPISGHRSVSWYQQTPGQGLQFLFEYFSETQRNKGNFPGRFSGRQFSNSRSEMNVSTLELGDSALYLCASSLQGAGYEQYFGPGTRLTVT.